This TCR beta chain was found in a study of molecular identifiers for immune sequencing clone quantification. V shed 4 bases and J shed 6 bases, with 13 bases lying between them. Germline V gene data show CDR1 as SQVTM and CDR2 as ANQGSEA. The CDR3 runs to 12 residues. TCRdb re-analysed the PCR reads in MiXCR, keeping a single row per CDR3 protein. The sample has about 510,000 distinct CDR3 sequences; 20% to 25% are singletons. The clonotype comes from a human donor in good health. Some libraries in this study had Jurkat cell RNA spiked in. Specimen: naive CD8+ T cells from blood, with Jurkat cell RNA spiked in. As for subset: FACS-sorted CD8+CD4-CCR7+CD45RA+ naive T cells. V is TRBV29-1 and J is TRBJ2-7; either TRBD1 or TRBD2 may supply D (6 bases each). For the CDR3, the DNA is TGCAGCGTTGCGGGGGCAGGGCGCGAGCAGTACTTC. Its translation: CSVAGAGREQYF.